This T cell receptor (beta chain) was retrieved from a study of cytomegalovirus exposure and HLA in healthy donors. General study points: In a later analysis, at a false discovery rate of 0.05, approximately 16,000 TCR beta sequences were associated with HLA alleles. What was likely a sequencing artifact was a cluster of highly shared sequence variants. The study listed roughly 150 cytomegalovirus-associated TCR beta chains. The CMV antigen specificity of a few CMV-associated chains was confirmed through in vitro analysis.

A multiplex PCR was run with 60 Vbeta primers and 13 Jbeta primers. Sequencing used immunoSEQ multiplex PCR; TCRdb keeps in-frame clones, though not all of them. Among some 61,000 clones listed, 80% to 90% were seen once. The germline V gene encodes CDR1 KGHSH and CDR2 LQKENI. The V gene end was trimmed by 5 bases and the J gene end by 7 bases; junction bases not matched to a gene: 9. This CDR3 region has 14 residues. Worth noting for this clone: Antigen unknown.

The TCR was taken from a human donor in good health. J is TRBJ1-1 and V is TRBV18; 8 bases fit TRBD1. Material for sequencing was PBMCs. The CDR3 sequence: CASSTLTGTGEAFF. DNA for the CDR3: TGTGCCAGCTCAACCCTTACCGGGACAGGTGAAGCTTTCTTT. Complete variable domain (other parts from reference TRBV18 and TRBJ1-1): NAGVMQNPRHLVRRRGQEARLRCSPMKGHSHVYWYRQLPEEGLKFMVYLQKENIIDESGMPKERFSAEFPKEGPSILRIQQVVRGDSAAYFCASSTLTGTGEAFFGQGTRLTVV.